This T cell receptor beta chain was retrieved from a study of shared clonotypes between healthy human individuals (dated by TCRdb to the early 2020s). Regarding the complete study: The cohort comprised a couple of women and three men aged 18 to 49 years. For each donor, CD4 naive and CD4 memory were each run on three plates, CD8 naive on two plates, and CD8 memory on one plate. The study deeply sequenced blood TCR repertoires of five healthy adults to estimate repertoire size and the extent of clonotype sharing between individuals. Different laboratories and diverse techniques were used to prepare libraries and sequence TCR repertoires, to increase sequencing depth and limit assay-specific biases. Between about 0.94 and 8.9 billion PBMCs per donor were obtained by leukapheresis. The paper's findings and limits, for the study overall: The small number of donors limited the genetic and exposure-history diversity represented. Sharing across four donors was observed for 5% to 6.5% of naive CD4, less than 4% of naive CD8, 2.3% of memory CD4, and roughly 0.4% of memory CD8 clonotypes. Higher generation probabilities were observed for clonotypes shared by all four sorted-subset donors than for non-shared clonotypes. Sampling was limited to blood, and TCR repertoires in tissue likely differ from TCR repertoires in blood. Naive subsets generally had larger estimated clonotype richness than memory subsets did. Incomplete sequencing was indicated by rarefaction of sorted-subset datasets, despite the large sequencing depth. Pairwise subsampling indicated that sequencing depth was expected to affect the degree of clonotype sharing among donors.

Trimming removed 8 bases from V and 0 bases from J; the gene matches leave 8 bases unexplained. From the cysteine up to the phenylalanine, the CDR3 has a length of 16 residues. Only the CDR3 region is kept as DNA, spanning 48 bases read in frame from base 1. Looking up the germline V gene yields CDR1 MDHEN and CDR2 SYDVKM. Using the deep immunoSEQ assay, TCR CDR3 regions were amplified from genomic DNA by multiplex PCR. Extracted genomic DNA from each cell subset was distributed evenly across all wells of several immunoSEQ 96-well plates, and each plate was treated as a replicate. For sorted subsets, each replicate PCR was loaded with 150 to 250 ng genomic DNA, equivalent to some 31,000 T cell genomes. Purified libraries were quantified with a Qubit 3.0 fluorometer, sized on a Bioanalyzer 2100, and re-quantified with the KAPA Library Quantification kit. Every immunoSEQ 96-well plate was sequenced on a separate single-read 150-cycle Illumina NextSeq 550 flow cell. As for how the authors treated the data: Because the immunoSEQ output held only junctional sequences and lacked quality scores, the filtering could not match the filtering applied to full-length reads. Sequences were annotated with PyIR, a Python wrapper for IgBLAST v1.9, using IMGT germline references to assign V/J genes and CDR3. Reads were filtered out if the reads had weak V/J assignments (E-value above 1e-6), no CDR3, stop codons, out-of-frame junctions, or ambiguous translated residues. A V3J clonotype was defined by an identical inferred V gene, J gene, and CDR3 amino acid sequence. To compute the percentage overlap between repertoires, the number of shared unique clonotypes was divided by the size of the smaller repertoire. Repertoire richness was assessed with RTK rarefaction, the Chao1 estimator, and Recon v2.1 estimates of unobserved clonotypes. Generation probabilities for all TCRbeta clonotypes obtained by the gDNA method from a handful of donors were computed using OLGA. Held by TCRdb, this immuneACCESS table contains in-frame sequences only and omits some clones. Under half of the omission traces to an unresolved V gene where checked; the cause of the rest is unknown. V and J calls and clone size come straight from that table; D and trimming were deduced from the DNA. Present in this sample are under 650,000 clones, about 96% of which were seen just once. The top ten constitute 0.05% to 0.07% of the sample.

Regarding this clone: Its antigen has not been determined. There are no base qualities to consult, and no much larger clone falls within one base.

The donors were healthy, HIV-negative adults who had no recently reported acute infections or vaccinations. Every donor was a Caucasian adult living in Nashville, Tennessee, USA. CD4+ T cells were enriched through magnetic negative selection, after which naive cells were positively selected on CD45RA and the remaining negative fraction served as the memory subset. Blood was collected by leukapheresis, and PBMCs were isolated by Ficoll-Histopaque density gradient centrifugation and then cryopreserved in liquid nitrogen vapor phase. Purity and quantity of every magnetically sorted T cell population were checked by analytical flow cytometry. Each sorted fraction had its genomic DNA isolated and then quantified by UV absorbance on a Nanodrop 2000c.

Material: naive CD4+ T cells sorted from blood. This specimen's cell subset or site label, per the study, means: CD45RA+ positively selected. The rearrangement joined TRBV28 to TRBJ2-2, with 8 bases matching TRBD2. This TCR was sampled from a woman aged 30 to 39 in good health. The DNA sequence is TGTGCCAGCCGACTCGGGGGGGCCGCGAACACCGGGGAGCTGTTTTTT. Its protein reads: CASRLGGAANTGELFF.